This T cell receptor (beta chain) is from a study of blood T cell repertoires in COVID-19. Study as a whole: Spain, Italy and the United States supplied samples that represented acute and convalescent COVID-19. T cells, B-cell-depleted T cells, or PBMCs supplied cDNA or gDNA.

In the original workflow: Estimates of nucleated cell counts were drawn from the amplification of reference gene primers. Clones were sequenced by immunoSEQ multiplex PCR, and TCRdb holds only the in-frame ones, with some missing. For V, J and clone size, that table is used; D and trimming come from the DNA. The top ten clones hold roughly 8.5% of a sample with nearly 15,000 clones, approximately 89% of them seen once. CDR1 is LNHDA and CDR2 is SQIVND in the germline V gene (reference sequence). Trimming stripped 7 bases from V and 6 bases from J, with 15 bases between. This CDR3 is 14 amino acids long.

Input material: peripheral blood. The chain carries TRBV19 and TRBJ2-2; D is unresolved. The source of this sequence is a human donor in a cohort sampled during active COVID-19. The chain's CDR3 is CASTFGGTAGELFF. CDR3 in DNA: TGTGCCAGTACCTTCGGCGGAACTGCCGGGGAGCTGTTTTTT.